This T cell receptor beta chain was observed in a study of blood T cell repertoires in COVID-19. Whole-study context: Whether acute or convalescent, the COVID-19 samples came from the United States, Italy and Spain. T cells, B-cell-depleted T cells, or PBMCs supplied cDNA or gDNA.

This clone has a handful of counts. In the original analysis: Amplifying reference gene primers gave estimates of nucleated cell counts. Repertoires were generated with immunoSEQ multiplex PCR, while TCRdb's copy carries only in-frame clones and drops some. V and J calls plus clone size are reproduced from that table; the DNA served to infer D and trimming. The table includes some 80,000 clones, 78% detected once. The sample taken for sequencing was peripheral blood. The source of this sequence is a human donor in a cohort sampled during active COVID-19.

This CDR3 is CASSPTGIGQPQHF. The DNA of the CDR3 is TGTGCCAGCTCACCGACGGGGATAGGTCAGCCCCAGCATTTT. The chain is built from TRBV18 and TRBJ1-5; D gene uncertain. Trimming took 3 bases from V and 6 from J, leaving 12 bases between them. This CDR3 has 14 amino acids. CDR1 KGHSH and CDR2 LQKENI come from the germline V gene. Using reference TRBV18 and TRBJ1-5 for the parts outside the CDR3, the full variable domain is NAGVMQNPRHLVRRRGQEARLRCSPMKGHSHVYWYRQLPEEGLKFMVYLQKENIIDESGMPKERFSAEFPKEGPSILRIQQVVRGDSAAYFCASSPTGIGQPQHFGDGTRLSIL.